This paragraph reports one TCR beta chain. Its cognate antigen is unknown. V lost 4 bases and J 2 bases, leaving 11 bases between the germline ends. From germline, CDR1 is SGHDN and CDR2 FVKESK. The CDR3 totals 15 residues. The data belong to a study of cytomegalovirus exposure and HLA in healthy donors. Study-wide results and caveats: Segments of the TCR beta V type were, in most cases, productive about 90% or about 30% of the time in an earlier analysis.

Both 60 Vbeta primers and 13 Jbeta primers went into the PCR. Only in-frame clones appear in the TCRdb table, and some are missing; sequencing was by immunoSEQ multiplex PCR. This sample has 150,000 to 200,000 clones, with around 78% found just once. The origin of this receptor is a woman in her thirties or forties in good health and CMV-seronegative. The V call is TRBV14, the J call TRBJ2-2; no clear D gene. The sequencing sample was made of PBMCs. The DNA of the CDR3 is TGTGCCAGCAGCCCCTGGCAAACAAACACCGGGGAGCTGTTTTTT. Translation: CASSPWQTNTGELFF. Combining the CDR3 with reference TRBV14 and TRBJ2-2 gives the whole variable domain EAGVTQFPSHSVIEKGQTVTLRCDPISGHDNLYWYRRVMGKEIKFLLHFVKESKQDESGMPNNRFLAERTGGTYSTLKVQPAELEDSGVYFCASSPWQTNTGELFFGEGSRLTVL.